Listed below are T cell receptor beta chains from one sample, sequenced in a study of early T cells in non-severe SARS-CoV-2 infection. Each CDR3 protein is one row after TCRdb ran MiXCR on the 5' RACE reads. This sample yields fewer than 60,000 distinct CDR3 sequences, of which about 12% are seen a single time; approximately 9.1% belongs to the top ten. The sequencing sample was made of whole blood. These TCRs come from an adult who was a healthcare worker with PCR-confirmed SARS-CoV-2 infection or an uninfected control (not recorded which). The CDR3 runs from the conserved cysteine through the conserved F or W. A D gene is named only where the DNA matches it firmly. The size of a clone is reported for some rows only, either as once, few or many, or as a class for expanded clones.

d_gene: .; abundance: .; v_gene: TRBV28; j_gene: TRBJ2-7; CDR3aa: CASSLLDGSSYEQYF; CDR3nt: TGTGCCAGCAGTTTATTGGACGGTAGCTCCTACGAGCAGTACTTC
d_gene: .; abundance: many; v_gene: TRBV4-1; j_gene: TRBJ2-7; CDR3aa: CASSGVGHYEQYF; CDR3nt: TGCGCCAGCAGCGGGGTAGGGCACTACGAGCAGTACTTC
d_gene: .; abundance: few; v_gene: TRBV7-6; j_gene: TRBJ2-7; CDR3aa: CASSLGLETYEQYF; CDR3nt: TGTGCCAGCAGCCTGGGGTTGGAGACTTACGAGCAGTACTTC
d_gene: .; abundance: many; v_gene: TRBV29-1; j_gene: TRBJ2-1; CDR3aa: CSVEVTSRNNEQFF; CDR3nt: TGCAGCGTTGAAGTTACTAGCCGTAACAATGAGCAGTTCTTC
d_gene: TRBD1; abundance: many; v_gene: TRBV10-3; j_gene: TRBJ1-1; CDR3aa: CAISPQGIRTEAFF; CDR3nt: TGTGCCATCAGCCCACAGGGGATCCGGACTGAAGCTTTCTTT
d_gene: .; abundance: many; v_gene: TRBV28; j_gene: TRBJ2-1; CDR3aa: CASSLDSYNEQFF; CDR3nt: TGTGCCAGCAGTTTAGACAGCTACAATGAGCAGTTCTTC
d_gene: TRBD2; abundance: many; v_gene: TRBV7-3; j_gene: TRBJ2-5; CDR3aa: CASSLGLASRETQYF; CDR3nt: TGTGCCAGCAGCCTAGGACTAGCTTCTAGAGAGACCCAGTACTTC
d_gene: .; abundance: many; v_gene: TRBV21-1; j_gene: TRBJ1-2; CDR3aa: CASSAEEGGADYGYTF; CDR3nt: TGTGCCAGCAGCGCGGAGGAAGGGGGCGCAGACTATGGCTACACCTTC
d_gene: .; abundance: many; v_gene: TRBV14; j_gene: TRBJ2-1; CDR3aa: CASSQEWGAISYNEQFF; CDR3nt: TGTGCCAGCAGCCAAGAGTGGGGGGCCATCTCCTACAATGAGCAGTTCTTC
d_gene: .; abundance: .; v_gene: TRBV29-1; j_gene: TRBJ1-2; CDR3aa: CSVVLGLGGYTF; CDR3nt: TGCAGCGTTGTTTTAGGCCTGGGAGGCTACACCTTC
d_gene: .; abundance: many; v_gene: TRBV7-2; j_gene: TRBJ1-1; CDR3aa: CASSHSTGRNTEAFF; CDR3nt: TGTGCCAGCAGCCATTCGACAGGACGGAACACTGAAGCTTTCTTT
d_gene: .; abundance: .; v_gene: TRBV6-1; j_gene: TRBJ2-4; CDR3aa: CASSSNVLAKNIQYF; CDR3nt: TGTGCCAGCAGTTCTAACGTCCTAGCCAAAAACATTCAGTACTTC
d_gene: .; abundance: .; v_gene: TRBV20-1; j_gene: TRBJ1-1; CDR3aa: CSAGDIQQNTEAFF; CDR3nt: TGCAGTGCTGGGGACATACAGCAGAACACTGAAGCTTTCTTT
d_gene: TRBD2; abundance: few; v_gene: TRBV7-3; j_gene: TRBJ2-7; CDR3aa: CASSSGLAGEQYF; CDR3nt: TGTGCCAGCAGCTCGGGACTAGCGGGGGAGCAGTACTTC
d_gene: .; abundance: many; v_gene: TRBV29-1; j_gene: TRBJ1-4; CDR3aa: CSALRDGNEKLFF; CDR3nt: TGCAGCGCCCTCCGGGACGGTAATGAAAAACTGTTTTTT
d_gene: TRBD1; abundance: few; v_gene: TRBV29-1; j_gene: TRBJ1-5; CDR3aa: CSVRTGGGGSNQPQHF; CDR3nt: TGCAGCGTAAGGACAGGGGGTGGAGGTAGCAATCAGCCCCAGCATTTT
d_gene: TRBD2; abundance: few; v_gene: TRBV28; j_gene: TRBJ2-5; CDR3aa: CASRGTSGVQETQYF; CDR3nt: TGTGCCAGCAGGGGGACTAGCGGGGTCCAAGAGACCCAGTACTTC
d_gene: .; abundance: few; v_gene: TRBV4-3; j_gene: TRBJ1-4; CDR3aa: CASSQDRAGGEKLFF; CDR3nt: TGCGCCAGCAGCCAAGATCGAGCGGGAGGCGAAAAACTGTTTTTT
d_gene: .; abundance: many; v_gene: TRBV7-2; j_gene: TRBJ2-5; CDR3aa: CASSFTEETQYF; CDR3nt: TGTGCCAGCAGCTTTACAGAAGAGACCCAGTACTTC
d_gene: .; abundance: many; v_gene: TRBV5-1; j_gene: TRBJ1-1; CDR3aa: CASRKTLNTEAFF; CDR3nt: TGCGCCAGCAGGAAGACTCTGAACACTGAAGCTTTCTTT
d_gene: .; abundance: .; v_gene: TRBV6-2/TRBV6-3; j_gene: TRBJ2-3; CDR3aa: CASSYLPRARTDTQYF; CDR3nt: TGTGCCAGCAGTTACCTTCCGAGGGCTCGCACAGATACGCAGTATTTT
d_gene: .; abundance: many; v_gene: TRBV7-9; j_gene: TRBJ2-1; CDR3aa: CASSARAFSSYNEQFF; CDR3nt: TGTGCCAGCAGCGCCCGGGCTTTTAGCTCCTACAATGAGCAGTTCTTC
d_gene: .; abundance: many; v_gene: TRBV24-1; j_gene: TRBJ2-7; CDR3aa: CATSDNTEIREQYF; CDR3nt: TGTGCCACCAGTGATAATACAGAAATACGAGAGCAGTACTTC
d_gene: TRBD1; abundance: many; v_gene: TRBV27; j_gene: TRBJ1-5; CDR3aa: CASSFEGALHQPQHF; CDR3nt: TGTGCCAGCAGTTTCGAGGGGGCCTTGCATCAGCCCCAGCATTTT
d_gene: .; abundance: many; v_gene: TRBV24-1; j_gene: TRBJ2-3; CDR3aa: CATSGDSGYTQYF; CDR3nt: TGTGCCACCAGTGGAGACAGCGGATATACGCAGTATTTT
d_gene: .; abundance: few; v_gene: TRBV3-1; j_gene: TRBJ1-2; CDR3aa: CASSQGEARGYGYTF; CDR3nt: TGTGCCAGCAGCCAAGGTGAGGCTAGAGGCTATGGCTACACCTTC
d_gene: TRBD1; abundance: few; v_gene: TRBV20-1; j_gene: TRBJ2-7; CDR3aa: CSARVGTGTSYEQYF; CDR3nt: TGCAGTGCTAGAGTTGGGACAGGGACTTCCTACGAGCAGTACTTC
d_gene: .; abundance: many; v_gene: TRBV11-2; j_gene: TRBJ2-5; CDR3aa: CASSVDSQETQYF; CDR3nt: TGTGCCAGCAGCGTGGACAGCCAAGAGACCCAGTACTTC
d_gene: TRBD2; abundance: few; v_gene: TRBV29-1; j_gene: TRBJ2-7; CDR3aa: CSVAGTSVSYEQYF; CDR3nt: TGCAGCGTCGCCGGGACTAGCGTATCCTACGAGCAGTACTTC
d_gene: .; abundance: .; v_gene: TRBV6-6; j_gene: TRBJ1-1; CDR3aa: CASRGAENTEAFF; CDR3nt: TGTGCCAGCCGGGGGGCGGAGAACACTGAAGCTTTCTTT
d_gene: .; abundance: many; v_gene: TRBV5-7; j_gene: TRBJ2-1; CDR3aa: CASSLGYERLKNNEQFF; CDR3nt: TGTGCCAGCAGCTTGGGGTACGAGCGGCTAAAGAACAATGAGCAGTTCTTC
d_gene: .; abundance: many; v_gene: TRBV27; j_gene: TRBJ1-1; CDR3aa: CASSIQTGRGARLIGTEAFF; CDR3nt: TGTGCCAGCAGCATACAAACTGGGCGGGGGGCGCGGTTGATCGGCACTGAAGCTTTCTTT
d_gene: .; abundance: few; v_gene: TRBV5-4; j_gene: TRBJ2-2; CDR3aa: CASSSTNTGELFF; CDR3nt: TGTGCCAGTTCGTCCACGAACACCGGGGAGCTGTTTTTT
d_gene: .; abundance: .; v_gene: TRBV18; j_gene: TRBJ1-2; CDR3aa: CASSPVDVNYGYTF; CDR3nt: TGTGCCAGCTCACCCGTGGATGTCAACTATGGCTACACCTTC
d_gene: TRBD1; abundance: medium-sized; v_gene: TRBV5-4; j_gene: TRBJ2-1; CDR3aa: CASSLDRASYNEQFF; CDR3nt: TGTGCCAGCAGCCTTGACAGGGCCTCCTACAATGAGCAGTTCTTC
d_gene: TRBD1; abundance: many; v_gene: TRBV7-2; j_gene: TRBJ2-7; CDR3aa: CASSFGTAYEQYF; CDR3nt: TGTGCCAGCAGCTTCGGGACAGCCTACGAGCAGTACTTC
d_gene: TRBD2; abundance: .; v_gene: TRBV20-1; j_gene: TRBJ2-3; CDR3aa: CSARRGLAGARLDTQYF; CDR3nt: TGCAGTGCTAGGCGGGGACTAGCGGGGGCCAGGCTTGATACGCAGTATTTT
d_gene: .; abundance: .; v_gene: TRBV29-1; j_gene: TRBJ1-1; CDR3aa: CSVGGTTVNTEAFF; CDR3nt: TGCAGCGTTGGTGGAACAACCGTGAACACTGAAGCTTTCTTT
d_gene: TRBD2; abundance: .; v_gene: TRBV29-1; j_gene: TRBJ2-3; CDR3aa: CSTTPGTSWSDTQYF; CDR3nt: TGCAGCACTACCCCCGGGACTAGCTGGTCAGATACGCAGTATTTT
d_gene: .; abundance: .; v_gene: TRBV5-4; j_gene: TRBJ2-7; CDR3aa: CASSPSPGASSYEQYF; CDR3nt: TGTGCCAGCAGCCCATCCCCCGGGGCTAGCTCCTACGAGCAGTACTTC
d_gene: TRBD2; abundance: few; v_gene: TRBV24-1; j_gene: TRBJ2-1; CDR3aa: CATRISGGQGEQFF; CDR3nt: TGTGCCACCAGGATTAGCGGGGGGCAGGGTGAGCAGTTCTTC